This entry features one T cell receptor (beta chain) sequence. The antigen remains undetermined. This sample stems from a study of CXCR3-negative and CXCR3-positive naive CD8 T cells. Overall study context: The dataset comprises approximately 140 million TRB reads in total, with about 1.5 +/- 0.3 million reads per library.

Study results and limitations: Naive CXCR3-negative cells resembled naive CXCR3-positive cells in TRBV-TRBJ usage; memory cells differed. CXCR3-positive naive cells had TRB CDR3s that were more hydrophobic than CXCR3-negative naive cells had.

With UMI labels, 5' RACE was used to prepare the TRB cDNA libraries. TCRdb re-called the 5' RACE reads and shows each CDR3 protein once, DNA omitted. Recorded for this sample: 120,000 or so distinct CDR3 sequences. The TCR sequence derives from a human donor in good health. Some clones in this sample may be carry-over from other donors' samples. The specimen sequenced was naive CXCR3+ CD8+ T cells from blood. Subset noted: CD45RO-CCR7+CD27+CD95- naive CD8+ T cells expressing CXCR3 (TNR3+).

The CDR3 sequence is CASSFLAGDEEQYF. This sequence joins TRBV11-1 and TRBJ2-7; TCRdb calls TRBD2, which cannot be checked without DNA. The CDR3 totals 14 residues. Germline CDR1 reads SGHAT; CDR2 reads FQDESV (reference sequence).